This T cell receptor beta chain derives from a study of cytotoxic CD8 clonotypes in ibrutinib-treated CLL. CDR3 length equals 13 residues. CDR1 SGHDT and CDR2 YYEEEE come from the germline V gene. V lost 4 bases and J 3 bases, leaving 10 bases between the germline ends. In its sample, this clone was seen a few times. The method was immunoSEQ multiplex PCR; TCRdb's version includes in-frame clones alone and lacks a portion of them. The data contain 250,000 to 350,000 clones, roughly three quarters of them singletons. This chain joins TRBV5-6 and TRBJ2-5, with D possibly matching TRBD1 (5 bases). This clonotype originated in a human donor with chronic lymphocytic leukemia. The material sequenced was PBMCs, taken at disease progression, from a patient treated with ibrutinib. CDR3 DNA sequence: TGTGCCAGCAGCCTTAAGGGGAAAGAGACCCAGTACTTC. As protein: CASSLKGKETQYF.